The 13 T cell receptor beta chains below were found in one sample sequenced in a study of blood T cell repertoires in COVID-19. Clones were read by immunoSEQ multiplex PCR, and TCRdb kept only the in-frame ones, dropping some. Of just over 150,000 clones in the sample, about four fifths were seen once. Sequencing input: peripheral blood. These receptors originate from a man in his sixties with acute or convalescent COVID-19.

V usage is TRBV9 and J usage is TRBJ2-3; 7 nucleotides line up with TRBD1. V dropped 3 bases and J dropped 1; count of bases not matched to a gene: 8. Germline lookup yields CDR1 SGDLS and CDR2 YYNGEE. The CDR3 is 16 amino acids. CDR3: CASSALGGGGTDTQYF. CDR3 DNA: TGTGCCAGCAGCGCTCTAGGGGGCGGCGGCACAGATACGCAGTATTTT. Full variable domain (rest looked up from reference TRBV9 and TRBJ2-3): DSGVTQTPKHLITATGQRVTLRCSPRSGDLSVYWYQQSLDQGLQFLIQYYNGEERAKGNILERFSAQQFPDLHSELNLSSLELGDSALYFCASSALGGGGTDTQYFGPGTRLTVL.

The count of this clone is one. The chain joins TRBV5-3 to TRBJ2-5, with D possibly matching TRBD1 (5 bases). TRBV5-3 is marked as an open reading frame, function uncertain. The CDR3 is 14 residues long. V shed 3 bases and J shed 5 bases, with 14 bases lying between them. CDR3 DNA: TGTGCCAGAAGCTGGGCCCCTGGGGCTGAGACCCAGTACTTC. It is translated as CARSWAPGAETQYF.

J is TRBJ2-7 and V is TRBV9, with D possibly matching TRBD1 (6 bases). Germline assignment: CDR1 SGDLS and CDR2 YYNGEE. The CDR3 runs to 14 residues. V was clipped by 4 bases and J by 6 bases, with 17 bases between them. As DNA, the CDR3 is TGTGCCAGCAGCTCTAGGGGGTCCGGCCCCGAGCAGTACTTC. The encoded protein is CASSSRGSGPEQYF.

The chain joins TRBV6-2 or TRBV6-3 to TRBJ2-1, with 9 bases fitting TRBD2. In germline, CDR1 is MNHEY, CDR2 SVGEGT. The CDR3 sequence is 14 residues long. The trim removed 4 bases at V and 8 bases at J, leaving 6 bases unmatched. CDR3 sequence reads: CASSSSGTSYEQFF. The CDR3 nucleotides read TGTGCCAGCAGTTCTTCCGGGACTAGCTATGAGCAGTTCTTC.

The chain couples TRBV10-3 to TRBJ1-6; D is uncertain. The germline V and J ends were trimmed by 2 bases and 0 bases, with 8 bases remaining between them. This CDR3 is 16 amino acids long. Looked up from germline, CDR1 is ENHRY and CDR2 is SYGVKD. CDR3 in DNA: TGTGCCATCAGTGAGAAAGGGAGCTCCTATAATTCACCCCTCCACTTT. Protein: CAISEKGSSYNSPLHF.

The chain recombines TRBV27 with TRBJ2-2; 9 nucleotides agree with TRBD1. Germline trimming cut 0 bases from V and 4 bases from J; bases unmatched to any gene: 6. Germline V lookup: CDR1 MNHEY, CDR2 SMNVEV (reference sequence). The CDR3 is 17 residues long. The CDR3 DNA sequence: TGTGCCAGCAGTTTATCACCGGGACAGGGCGGCACCGGGGAGCTGTTTTTT. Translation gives CASSLSPGQGGTGELFF.

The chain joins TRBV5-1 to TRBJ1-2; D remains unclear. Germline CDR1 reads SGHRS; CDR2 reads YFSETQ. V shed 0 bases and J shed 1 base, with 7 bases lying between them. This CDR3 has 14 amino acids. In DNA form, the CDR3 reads TGCGCCAGCAGCTTGGACAGCAGTAACTATGGCTACACCTTC. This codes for CASSLDSSNYGYTF.

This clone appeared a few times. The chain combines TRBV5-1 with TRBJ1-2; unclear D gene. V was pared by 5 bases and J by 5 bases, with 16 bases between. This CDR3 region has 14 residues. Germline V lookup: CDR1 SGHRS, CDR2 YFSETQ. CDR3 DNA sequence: TGCGCCAGCAGACTCGACACTAGCCCATATGGCTACACCTTC. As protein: CASRLDTSPYGYTF.

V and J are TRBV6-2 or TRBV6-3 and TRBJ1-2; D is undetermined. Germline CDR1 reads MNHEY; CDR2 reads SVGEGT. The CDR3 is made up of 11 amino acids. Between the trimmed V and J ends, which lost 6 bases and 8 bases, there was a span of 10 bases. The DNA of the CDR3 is TGTGCCAGCAGCACGGGAGGCGGCTACACCTTC. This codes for CASSTGGGYTF.

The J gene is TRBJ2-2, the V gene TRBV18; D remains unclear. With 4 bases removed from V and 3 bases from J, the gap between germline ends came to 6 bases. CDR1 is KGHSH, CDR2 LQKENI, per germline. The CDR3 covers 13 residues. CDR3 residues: CASSRDYTGELFF. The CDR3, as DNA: TGTGCCAGCTCACGCGACTACACCGGGGAGCTGTTTTTT.

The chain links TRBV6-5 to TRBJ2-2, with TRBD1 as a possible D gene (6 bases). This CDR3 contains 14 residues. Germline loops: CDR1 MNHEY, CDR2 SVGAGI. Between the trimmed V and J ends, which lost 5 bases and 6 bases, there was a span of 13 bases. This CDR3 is CASSPGTRSGELFF. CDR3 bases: TGTGCCAGCAGTCCCGGGACACGGTCCGGGGAGCTGTTTTTT.

CDR3 sequence: CASSLGTSVYNEQFF. The CDR3 DNA follows: TGTGCCAGCAGCTTAGGGACTAGCGTCTACAATGAGCAGTTCTTC. The gene calls are TRBV7-2 and TRBJ2-1; the match to TRBD2 covers 9 bases. The CDR3 totals 15 residues. Losses at the gene ends were 1 base for V and 3 bases for J; bases not matched to a gene: 1. Looked up from germline, CDR1 is SGHTA and CDR2 is FQGNSA. The full variable domain, with the rest looked up from reference TRBV7-2 and TRBJ2-1, is GAGVSQSPSNKVTEKGKDVELRCDPISGHTALYWYRQSLGQGLEFLIYFQGNSAPDKSGLPSDRFSAERTGGSVSTLTIQRTQQEDSAVYLCASSLGTSVYNEQFFGPGTRLTVL.

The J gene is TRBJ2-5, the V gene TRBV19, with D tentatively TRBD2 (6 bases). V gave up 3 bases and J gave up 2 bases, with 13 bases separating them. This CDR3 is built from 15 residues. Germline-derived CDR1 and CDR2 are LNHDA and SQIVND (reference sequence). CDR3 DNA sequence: TGTGCCAGTAGTATTTCCGGAGGGCTACAAGAGACCCAGTACTTC. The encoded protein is CASSISGGLQETQYF. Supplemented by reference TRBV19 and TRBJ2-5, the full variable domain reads DGGITQSPKYLFRKEGQNVTLSCEQNLNHDAMYWYRQDPGQGLRLIYYSQIVNDFQKGDIAEGYSVSREKKESFPLTVTSAQKNPTAFYLCASSISGGLQETQYFGPGTRLLVL.